A single sample gave rise to the 16 T cell receptor beta chains below, sequenced in a study of cytomegalovirus exposure and HLA in healthy donors. Repertoires were generated with immunoSEQ multiplex PCR, while TCRdb's copy carries only in-frame clones and drops some. The sample has fewer than 200,000 clones, more than 75% seen once. Input material: PBMCs. These receptor sequences come from a man aged 18-30 years in good health and CMV-seropositive.

The chain is built from TRBV27 and TRBJ2-3; perhaps TRBD2 as D (6 bases). CDR1 is MNHEY, CDR2 SMNVEV, per germline (reference sequence). V lost 2 bases and J lost 5, with 17 bases in between. This CDR3 comprises 16 residues. The CDR3 nucleotides are TGTGCCAGCAGTTTACCCTCGGGTAGCGGTGAAGATACGCAGTATTTT. This gives the protein CASSLPSGSGEDTQYF.

This rearrangement joins TRBV5-1 to TRBJ1-1, with D unclear. Per germline, CDR1 SGHRS and CDR2 YFSETQ. V was shortened by 0 bases and J by 0 bases, with 6 bases between the two germline ends. This CDR3 region has 14 residues. The CDR3 DNA reads TGCGCCAGCAGCTTGGCCGGTATGAACACTGAAGCTTTCTTT. Its protein product is CASSLAGMNTEAFF.

DNA for the CDR3: TGTGCCAGCAGCTTAGCGGGAGGCGTCAATGAGCAGTTCTTC. It translates to CASSLAGGVNEQFF. V and J are TRBV7-9 and TRBJ2-1; D may be TRBD2 (6 bases). CDR3 length: 14 residues. Germline V gene sequence: CDR1 SEHNR, CDR2 FQNEAQ (reference sequence). Trimming left V 0 bases short and J 6 bases short, with 9 bases between.

The chain recombines TRBV18 with TRBJ2-2, with 10 positions matching TRBD1. CDR3 length equals 14 residues. Trimming took 6 bases from V and 5 from J; bases not matched to a gene: 3. CDR1 is KGHSH and CDR2 is LQKENI in the germline V gene. CDR3 nucleotide sequence: TGTGCCAGCTCCCCGGGACAGGGGACCGGGGAGCTGTTTTTT. It is translated as CASSPGQGTGELFF.

This rearrangement joins TRBV27 to TRBJ1-1; the D is unclear. CDR3 length: 11 residues. The ends were cut back, 6 bases at V and 6 bases at J, with 8 bases in the middle. Germline V gene sequence: CDR1 MNHEY, CDR2 SMNVEV (reference sequence). The CDR3 is CASSRGSEAFF. CDR3 in DNA: TGTGCCAGCAGCCGGGGATCTGAAGCTTTCTTT.

The chain recombines TRBV30 with TRBJ1-1; no firm D call. In germline, CDR1 is GTSNPN, CDR2 SVGIG (reference sequence). Trimming took off 5 bases at V and 4 bases at J, with 14 bases between the two ends. This CDR3 has 13 residues. The CDR3 protein is CAWFDPWATEAFF. For the CDR3, the DNA is TGTGCCTGGTTTGACCCTTGGGCCACTGAAGCTTTCTTT.

The chain uses TRBV4-1 and TRBJ2-7, with 9 bases lining up with TRBD2. Germline CDR1 is MGHRA and CDR2 is YSYEKL. The junction had 9 bases not matched to a gene; V was cut back by 3 bases and J by 6 bases. The CDR3 extends over 15 amino acids. In nucleotides, the CDR3 is TGCGCCAGCAGCCACCCTAGCGGGAAGTTGGGCGAGCAGTACTTC. This translates into CASSHPSGKLGEQYF.

This clone was observed a single time. V is TRBV18 and J is TRBJ1-1; the D gene is possibly TRBD1 (6 bases). The V end lost 4 bases, the J end lost 5 bases, and 14 bases lay between the germline ends. CDR1 and CDR2 (germline): KGHSH, LQKENI. The CDR3 is 14 amino acids. The CDR3: CASSRYSGETEAFF. The CDR3 DNA follows: TGTGCCAGCTCACGCTACTCAGGGGAGACTGAAGCTTTCTTT.

The chain uses TRBV7-2 and TRBJ2-3; D is unclear. CDR1 is SGHTA, CDR2 FQGNSA, per germline. V gave up 6 bases and J gave up 2 bases, with 3 bases separating them. The CDR3 is 11 residues long. The CDR3 reads CASSYTDTQYF. CDR3 nucleotide sequence: TGTGCCAGCAGTTACACAGATACGCAGTATTTT.

The chain has TRBV7-9 and TRBJ2-2, with 9 bases identical to TRBD2. This CDR3 comprises 15 residues. Unmatched junction bases numbered 8, after V lost 7 bases and J lost 5 bases. The germline V gene encodes CDR1 SEHNR and CDR2 FQNEAQ (reference sequence). For the CDR3, the DNA is TGTGCCAGCACCCCCCCCCTAGCGGGGACCGGGGAGCTGTTTTTT. It is translated as CASTPPLAGTGELFF.

This clone was counted only a few times. V is TRBV28 and J is TRBJ1-2; 8 positions agree with TRBD1. This CDR3 has 13 residues. Per germline, CDR1 MDHEN and CDR2 SYDVKM. Trimming cost V 9 bases and J 3 bases; bases outside gene matches: 6. In DNA, the CDR3 is TGTGCCAGTAGGACAGGGAGGGACTATGGCTACACCTTC. This codes for CASRTGRDYGYTF.

The chain carries TRBV7-2 and TRBJ2-4, with D possibly being TRBD1 (6 bases). The CDR3 extends over 14 amino acids. Per the germline V gene, CDR1 is SGHTA and CDR2 is FQGNSA. The germline V and J ends were trimmed by 5 bases and 1 base, with 9 bases remaining between them. This CDR3 is CASSRDIAKNIQYF. The CDR3 DNA reads as TGTGCCAGCAGCAGGGACATCGCCAAAAACATTCAGTACTTC. Complete variable domain (other parts from reference TRBV7-2 and TRBJ2-4): GAGVSQSPSNKVTEKGKDVELRCDPISGHTALYWYRQSLGQGLEFLIYFQGNSAPDKSGLPSDRFSAERTGGSVSTLTIQRTQQEDSAVYLCASSRDIAKNIQYFGAGTRLSVL.

The V and J genes are TRBV9 and TRBJ1-5; maybe TRBD1 (5 bases). The CDR3 contains 16 residues. Germline V gene data show CDR1 as SGDLS and CDR2 as YYNGEE. V dropped 1 base and J dropped 5 bases, with 16 bases sitting between them. CDR3 DNA: TGTGCCAGCAGCGTACCGACCGACAGAGACTATCAGCCCCAGCATTTT. This encodes CASSVPTDRDYQPQHF.

The V call is TRBV7-9, the J call TRBJ1-1, with D possibly matching TRBD1 (6 bases). This CDR3 contains 12 residues. Looked up from germline, CDR1 is SEHNR and CDR2 is FQNEAQ (reference sequence). With 8 bases removed from V and 1 base from J, the gap between germline ends came to 8 bases. In nucleotides, the CDR3 is TGTGCCAGCGACAGGACGAACACTGAAGCTTTCTTT. This encodes CASDRTNTEAFF.

This clone was observed a handful of times. CDR3 bases: TGTGCCAGCAGTGAGGACAGGGGGAAGGATTCACCCCTCCACTTT. It encodes CASSEDRGKDSPLHF. The chain employs TRBV6-4 and TRBJ1-6; 10 positions agree with TRBD1. Germline V lookup: CDR1 MRHNA, CDR2 SNTAGT. The junction had 4 bases not matched to a gene; V was cut back by 3 bases and J by 8 bases. The CDR3 is 15 amino acids.

This chain connects TRBV19 to TRBJ2-7; 7 bases align to TRBD2. CDR3 length: 15 residues. Germline V gene data show CDR1 as LNHDA and CDR2 as SQIVND (reference sequence). V lost 0 bases and J lost 2; bases outside the gene matches: 4. CDR3 sequence (DNA): TGTGCCAGTAGTATAGAAGCGGGGCTACCCTACGAGCAGTACTTC. It specifies CASSIEAGLPYEQYF.